Reported below is one T cell receptor (beta chain). Its cognate antigen is unknown. The trim removed 5 bases at V and 2 bases at J, leaving 2 bases unmatched. Per germline, CDR1 MRHNA and CDR2 SNTAGT. The CDR3 totals 15 residues. The data are from a study of cytomegalovirus exposure and HLA in healthy donors. The study, taken as a whole, reports: Analyzed later, association rates of TCRs varied across HLA loci, with DRB1 most and HLA-C fewest. The dataset shows that most TCR sequences were rare, while some public TCRs occurred in many donors.

Primers included in the PCR were 60 Vbeta and 13 Jbeta primers. Assay: immunoSEQ multiplex PCR; the TCRdb copy retains only in-frame clones and omits some. Of some 90,000 clones listed, 81% are singletons. Each donor's status was that of a healthy bone marrow donor. The source of this sequence is a human donor in good health. Sequencing was done on a sample of PBMCs. The V and J genes are TRBV6-4 and TRBJ2-3; 12 nucleotides agree with TRBD2. The chain's CDR3 is CASSRTSGATDTQYF. CDR3 nucleotides: TGTGCCAGCAGTAGGACTAGCGGGGCCACAGATACGCAGTATTTT.